This TCR beta chain was recovered during a study of cytomegalovirus exposure and HLA in healthy donors. 60 Vbeta and 13 Jbeta primers were used in PCR. Some clones are missing from TCRdb's copy, which holds only in-frame ones; the method was immunoSEQ multiplex PCR. The sample shows fewer than 150,000 clones, around 78% of them seen only once. The CDR3 is 13 amino acids. Germline V gives CDR1 MNHNS, CDR2 SASEGT. Losses at the gene ends were 7 bases for V and 6 bases for J; bases not matched to a gene: 8. Sample: PBMCs. The clonotype comes from a woman between 35 and 50 years old in good health and CMV-seropositive. V gene TRBV6-1 combines with J gene TRBJ2-7, with 8 bases fitting TRBD1. The CDR3 sequence: CASNRGFSGEQYF. In DNA form, the CDR3 reads TGTGCCAGCAACAGGGGGTTTTCGGGCGAGCAGTACTTC.